This record looks at one TCR beta chain sequence and its context. Its antigen is currently unknown. A read error may account for a junction end that differs from germline. The data were taken from a study of T cell responses to AZD1222 COVID-19 vaccine. Overall study: Pooling was applied to second doses at about 4 or about 12 weeks. Overall study results and limits: Donor demographics were predominantly white British with a female majority; clonal diversity may be underestimated. Reportedly, close to half of spike-specific TCRs are directed against unmutated variant regions. Among AZD1222 vaccinees, only five or six were seropositive at baseline.

Measured with immunoSEQ multiplex PCR; TCRdb has only the in-frame clones, and not every one. The table shows about 150,000 clones, with roughly 85% occurring only once. The clonotype comes from an adult in good health. Sequencing was performed on peripheral blood, taken on day 0 of AZD1222 vaccination.

The CDR3 DNA sequence: TGCGCCACGGGGACCGATCCCCCCGGCCAGAATTTT. Protein: CATGTDPPGQNF. J is TRBJ2-3 and V is TRBV5-1; D tentatively fits TRBD1 or TRBD2 (5 bases each). This CDR3 is built from 12 residues. CDR1 and CDR2 (germline): SGHRS, YFSETQ.